A single sample is the source of the 5 T cell receptor beta chains below, sequenced in a study of control samples from healthy donors and cancer patients. Profiled with immunoSEQ multiplex PCR; TCRdb holds only in-frame clones, not every one. Among roughly 94,000 clones listed, less than 85% were seen once. Sequencing input: PBMCs. Every receptor here comes from a man aged 70 or older with lung cancer.

About this clone itself: The junction does not match germline at one end; this may be a read error. Distinct nucleotide sequences in the sample also encode this CDR3. This chain links TRBV7-9 with TRBJ2-7; 11 bases are a match to TRBD2. The CDR3 is made up of 17 amino acids. Germline loops: CDR1 SEHNR, CDR2 FQNEAQ (reference sequence). This CDR3 is CASSQGPLAGGTYEQYF. As DNA, the CDR3 is TGTGCCAGCAGCCAAGGGCCCCTAGCGGGGGGCACCTACGAGCAATACTTC.

J is TRBJ2-7 and V is TRBV5-1; 10 bases match TRBD1. CDR3 size: 15 residues. Germline V gene lookup returns CDR1 SGHRS and CDR2 YFSETQ. Germline trimming cut 3 bases from V and 4 bases from J; bases unmatched to any gene: 7. CDR3: CASSSGTGETYEQYF. CDR3 in DNA: TGCGCCAGCAGCTCCGGGACAGGGGAAACTTACGAGCAGTACTTC.

The chain employs TRBV12-3 or TRBV12-4 and TRBJ2-5, with D perhaps matching TRBD1 (6 bases). The CDR3 consists of 13 residues. Between the trimmed V and J ends, which lost 5 bases and 2 bases, there was a span of 9 bases. DNA of the CDR3: TGTGCCAGCAGTATGGACAGACAAGAGACCCAGTACTTC. Its protein product is CASSMDRQETQYF.

The chain recombines TRBV6-2 or TRBV6-3 with TRBJ1-5, with 10 nucleotides matching TRBD1. With V trimmed by 6 bases and J by 7 bases, 18 bases remained unmatched. Per the germline V gene, CDR1 is MNHEY and CDR2 is SVGEGT. The CDR3 consists of 18 residues. In DNA form, the CDR3 reads TGTGCCAGCAGCGAACCTATCGACAGGGGGCGCGGGAGGCAGCCCCAGCATTTT. Amino acid sequence: CASSEPIDRGRGRQPQHF.

The chain joins TRBV5-1 to TRBJ2-5, with D possibly matching TRBD2 (6 bases). V gave up 5 bases and J gave up 5 bases, with 19 bases separating them. Germline CDR1 SGHRS, CDR2 YFSETQ. This CDR3 comprises 15 residues. The DNA for the CDR3 is TGCGCCAGCAGTGATAATCCGGGAGTGCAGGAGACCCAGTACTTC. Protein sequence: CASSDNPGVQETQYF. Looking up the rest from reference TRBV5-1 and TRBJ2-5 gives the full variable domain: KAGVTQTPRYLIKTRGQQVTLSCSPISGHRSVSWYQQTPGQGLQFLFEYFSETQRNKGNFPGRFSGRQFSNSRSEMNVSTLELGDSALYLCASSDNPGVQETQYFGPGTRLLVL.